The sequence of this T cell receptor (beta chain) was determined in a study of cytomegalovirus exposure and HLA in healthy donors. Trimming cost V 0 bases and J 3 bases; bases outside gene matches: 14. Germline V CDR1 and CDR2: SQVTM, ANQGSEA. CDR3 length: 17 amino acids. Remarks on this clone: Its antigen is as yet unknown.

Findings of the study overall: A later analysis found common viral pathogens apparently linked to several of the most significant clusters. Analysis performed later found about 17,000 TCR beta sequences associated with HLA alleles at 0.05 false discovery rate. Exclusion applied to some V segments, including TRBV6-2 and TRBV6-3, as they were indistinguishable.

13 Jbeta primers and 60 Vbeta primers were used for the PCR. Produced via immunoSEQ multiplex PCR; TCRdb's table is partial and in-frame only. There are tens of thousands of clones in the sample; roughly 76% occur only once, and approximately 1.4% lies in the top ten. Sequencing used PBMCs. The chain is built from TRBV29-1 and TRBJ2-7; 7 bases line up with TRBD2. The receptor was derived from a male donor in good health and CMV-seronegative. The CDR3 coding sequence is TGCAGCGTTGAAGATCGGGCTAGCGGCGTTAAATACTACGAGCAGTACTTC. It is translated as CSVEDRASGVKYYEQYF.